Shown below are 5 T cell receptor beta chains from a single sample sequenced in a study of blood T cell repertoires in COVID-19. The method was immunoSEQ multiplex PCR; TCRdb's version includes in-frame clones alone and lacks a portion of them. In the table there are some 97,000 clones, around 90% of which are singletons. Input material: peripheral blood. The source is a woman in her sixties or seventies with acute or convalescent COVID-19.

CDR3 DNA sequence: TGCAGTGCTAGTTATCACAAAAACAATGAGCAGTTCTTC. It is translated as CSASYHKNNEQFF. The V call is TRBV20-1, the J call TRBJ2-1; D uncertain. The germline V gene has CDR1 DFQATT and CDR2 SNEGSKA (reference sequence). The CDR3 has 13 residues. V was cut by 3 bases and J by 5 bases, with 11 bases left in between.

CDR3 nucleotide sequence: TGTGCCAGTAGTATAGGTTTCTGGGACAGACGACCCCTCCACTTT. Translated, it gives CASSIGFWDRRPLHF. The genes are TRBV19 and TRBJ1-6, with 7 bases lining up with TRBD1. The CDR3 is made up of 15 amino acids. CDR1 and CDR2 from the germline V gene are LNHDA and SQIVND (reference sequence). Losses at the gene ends were 1 base for V and 12 bases for J; bases not matched to a gene: 9.

This clone was recorded once. The chain combines TRBV6-6 with TRBJ1-1; D perhaps matches TRBD1 (6 bases). CDR1 and CDR2 from the germline V gene are MNHNY and SVGAGI (reference sequence). The germline V and J ends were trimmed by 2 bases and 7 bases, with 14 bases remaining between them. This CDR3 has 14 amino acids. The CDR3 nucleotides are TGTGCCAGCAGTTACACCTCAGGGGCGATTGAAGCTTTCTTT. This translates into CASSYTSGAIEAFF.

The J gene is TRBJ2-2, the V gene TRBV7-9; D is unclear. V dropped 1 base and J dropped 7 bases, with 10 bases sitting between them. Germline CDR1 reads SEHNR; CDR2 reads FQNEAQ (reference sequence). The CDR3 consists of 14 residues. The CDR3 sequence is CASSLDSTFGELFF. CDR3 bases: TGTGCCAGCAGCTTAGACAGTACGTTCGGGGAGCTGTTTTTT.

In its sample, this clone was seen once. Distinct nucleotide sequences in the sample also encode this CDR3. This sequence joins TRBV5-4 and TRBJ1-1; TRBD1 aligns across 12 bases. This CDR3 has 16 amino acids. V dropped 4 bases and J dropped 1; count of bases not matched to a gene: 5. CDR1 SGHNT and CDR2 YYREEE come from the germline V gene (reference sequence). In DNA, the CDR3 is TGTGCCAGCAGCACGGGACAGGGGGCGCGGAACACTGAAGCTTTCTTT. Translated: CASSTGQGARNTEAFF.